The rows below give T cell receptor beta chains drawn from one sample of a study of graft-versus-host responses after intestinal transplantation. Repertoires were generated with immunoSEQ multiplex PCR, while TCRdb's copy carries only in-frame clones and drops some. Among roughly 11,000 clones listed, under 80% were seen once. Sequenced here: ileum tissue, sampled 23 days after intestinal transplant. These receptors originate from a human patient who received an intestinal transplant, so some T cells may come from the graft donor. Each CDR3 is given with its conserved first and last residue. The D gene is left open where the match is weak. Rows may omit the clone size; those that give it use once, few, many or a size class.

-	TRBV7-2	13	TRBJ1-1	-	CASSLDRATEAFF	TGTGCCAGCAGCTTAGACAGGGCCACTGAAGCTTTCTTT
-	TRBV6-1	11	TRBJ1-5	few	CASKSSQPQHF	TGTGCCAGCAAATCCAGTCAGCCCCAGCATTTT
-	TRBV18	16	TRBJ2-3	once	CASSPGRWGDTDTQYF	TGTGCCAGCTCACCAGGCAGGTGGGGTGACACAGATACGCAGTATTTT
-	TRBV10-2	12	TRBJ1-2	-	CASSQTMRGYTF	TGCGCCAGCAGTCAGACTATGCGTGGCTACACCTTC
-	TRBV5-1	14	TRBJ2-7	few	CASSLTGSGYEQYF	TGCGCCAGCAGCTTGACAGGGTCAGGATACGAGCAGTACTTC
-	TRBV6-5	13	TRBJ2-1	-	CASSYDSYNEQFF	TGTGCCAGCAGTTACGACTCCTACAATGAGCAGTTCTTC
-	TRBV7-2	12	TRBJ2-1	-	CASGHPVPEQFF	TGTGCCAGCGGCCACCCGGTCCCTGAGCAGTTCTTC
-	TRBV27	15	TRBJ1-3	-	CASSSTSLSGNTIYF	TGTGCCAGCAGTTCCACGTCCCTCTCTGGAAACACCATATATTTT
-	TRBV6-1	13	TRBJ1-1	once	CASRSQGDTEAFF	TGTGCCAGCAGGAGCCAGGGAGACACTGAAGCTTTCTTT
-	TRBV11-3	13	TRBJ2-7	-	CASSLARGAEQYF	TGTGCCAGCAGCTTAGCGCGGGGAGCCGAGCAGTACTTC
-	TRBV4-2	14	TRBJ1-5	-	CASSRTLDRQPQHF	TGTGCCAGCAGCCGAACTCTAGACAGGCAGCCCCAGCATTTT
TRBD2	TRBV4-1	16	TRBJ2-4	-	CASSPLGREGENIQYF	TGCGCCAGCAGCCCGTTAGGGCGGGAGGGGGAAAACATTCAGTACTTC
-	TRBV4-2	15	TRBJ1-6	-	CASSQEGSYNSPLHF	TGTGCCAGCAGCCAAGAAGGCTCCTATAATTCACCCCTCCACTTT
-	TRBV7-3	13	TRBJ2-2	-	CASSYGQTGELFF	TGTGCCAGCAGCTACGGACAGACCGGGGAGCTGTTTTTT
-	TRBV10-2	12	TRBJ2-7	-	CASTGGDYEQYF	TGCGCCAGCACCGGGGGCGATTACGAGCAGTACTTC
TRBD1	TRBV14	13	TRBJ1-6	-	CASSQQGGSPLHF	TGTGCCAGCAGCCAACAGGGGGGATCACCCCTCCACTTT
-	TRBV7-8	13	TRBJ2-7	-	CASSITTTDSRYF	TGTGCCAGCAGTATTACTACGACAGACTCCAGGTACTTC
TRBD2	TRBV6-6	16	TRBJ2-1	-	CASSQWTSGRGDEQFF	TGTGCCAGCAGCCAGTGGACTAGCGGGAGGGGAGATGAGCAGTTCTTC
-	TRBV6-5	12	TRBJ1-6	-	CASSYPGSPLHF	TGTGCCAGCAGTTACCCCGGGTCACCCCTCCACTTT
TRBD1	TRBV9	14	TRBJ1-4	-	CASSGSDRDEKLFF	TGTGCCAGCAGCGGATCGGACAGGGACGAAAAACTGTTTTTT
-	TRBV6-5	13	TRBJ1-4	-	CASRGFGNEKLFF	TGTGCCAGCAGGGGGTTCGGTAATGAAAAACTGTTTTTT
TRBD1	TRBV7-9	15	TRBJ1-2	-	CASIQRQGANYGYTF	TGTGCCAGCATCCAACGACAGGGGGCGAACTATGGCTACACCTTC
TRBD2	TRBV9	15	TRBJ2-1	-	CASSYSGRVGDEQFF	TGTGCCAGCAGCTATAGCGGGAGGGTTGGAGATGAGCAGTTCTTC
TRBD1	TRBV19	14	TRBJ2-7	few	CASSMRDRDYEQYF	TGTGCCAGTAGTATGAGGGACAGAGACTACGAGCAGTACTTC
TRBD2	TRBV4-1	15	TRBJ2-1	-	CASSQVAGGYNEQFF	TGCGCCAGCAGCCAAGTAGCGGGAGGGTACAATGAGCAGTTCTTC
-	TRBV4-1	14	TRBJ1-2	-	CASSQGEIVYGYTF	TGCGCCAGCAGCCAAGGGGAGATAGTCTATGGCTACACCTTC
TRBD1	TRBV7-9	15	TRBJ2-7	-	CASSHKDRGLYEQYF	TGTGCCAGCAGCCATAAGGACAGGGGACTATACGAGCAGTACTTC
-	TRBV25-1	10	TRBJ2-5	-	CASGQETQYF	TGTGCCAGCGGGCAAGAGACCCAGTACTTC
TRBD2	TRBV5-3	24	TRBJ2-5	-	CARSLGISGPPKRTSGRGIETQYF	TGTGCCAGAAGCTTGGGTATATCAGGACCCCCCAAGCGGACTAGCGGGAGAGGGATTGAGACCCAGTACTTC
-	TRBV4-1	16	TRBJ1-3	once	CASSLSIFRGRNTIYF	TGCGCCAGCAGCCTTTCCATCTTCCGAGGGCGAAACACCATATATTTT
-	TRBV23-1	14	TRBJ2-6	-	CASSHNSGANVLTF	TGCGCCAGCAGTCACAACTCTGGGGCCAACGTCCTGACTTTC
-	TRBV4-1	17	TRBJ1-2	-	CASSQDPRREILYGYTF	TGCGCCAGCAGCCAAGATCCAAGGCGGGAGATTCTCTATGGCTACACCTTC
-	TRBV28	16	TRBJ2-1	medium-sized	CASRSRPGEIYNEQFF	TGTGCCAGCAGAAGTCGACCAGGAGAAATTTACAATGAGCAGTTCTTC
-	TRBV7-8	15	TRBJ2-1	-	CASSWRDRLNNEQFF	TGTGCCAGCAGCTGGAGGGACAGACTAAACAATGAGCAGTTCTTC
-	TRBV10-1	15	TRBJ2-5	-	CASSAQTRGQETQYF	TGCGCCAGCAGTGCCCAAACCCGGGGACAAGAGACCCAGTACTTC
-	TRBV6-5	15	TRBJ2-3	-	CASSYEGRGTDTQYF	TGTGCCAGCAGCTACGAGGGGAGGGGGACAGATACGCAGTATTTT
TRBD1	TRBV30	15	TRBJ1-1	-	CAWSPGTGGSTEAFF	TGTGCCTGGAGTCCCGGGACAGGGGGGAGCACTGAAGCTTTCTTT
-	TRBV25-1	14	TRBJ2-1	-	CASSEVSGGDEQFF	TGTGCCAGCAGTGAGGTATCAGGGGGGGATGAGCAGTTCTTC
TRBD1	TRBV28	19	TRBJ2-6	-	CASSIPTGAPLSGANVLTF	TGTGCCAGCAGTATACCCACAGGGGCCCCTCTCTCTGGGGCCAACGTCCTGACTTTC
-	TRBV5-1	14	TRBJ2-3	-	CASSLDGRADTQYF	TGCGCCAGCAGCTTGGATGGCAGGGCAGATACGCAGTATTTT
TRBD1	TRBV15	14	TRBJ1-5	few	CATSDRGISQPQHF	TGTGCCACCAGCGACAGGGGGATCAGTCAGCCCCAGCATTTT
-	TRBV5-1	15	TRBJ1-3	-	CASGLEGGSGNTIYF	TGCGCCAGCGGTCTCGAGGGGGGCTCTGGAAACACCATATATTTT
-	TRBV7-3	15	TRBJ2-1	few	CASSFSGGNYNEQFF	TGTGCCAGCAGCTTTTCGGGCGGTAACTACAATGAGCAGTTCTTC